The rows below give T cell receptor beta chains drawn from one sample of a study of blood T cell repertoires in COVID-19. Using immunoSEQ multiplex PCR, the repertoire was profiled, and TCRdb retains in-frame clones only, with some absent. The profile shows around 220,000 clones, roughly 89% of them singletons. The sequencing sample was made of PBMCs or T cells enriched from blood (not recorded which). The receptors shown here come from a man aged 25-40 years who had been exposed to COVID-19. Both conserved end residues are part of each CDR3. D genes are given only for firm matches. Only some rows state a clone size, as once, few, many or a class for expanded clones.

D gene: NA; clone size: NA; V gene: TRBV5-1; J gene: TRBJ2-2; CDR3 protein: CASSPFRYAGSVGNTGELFF; CDR3 DNA: TGCGCCAGCAGCCCGTTCAGATATGCAGGCTCGGTGGGGAACACCGGGGAGCTGTTTTTT
D gene: NA; clone size: few; V gene: TRBV18; J gene: TRBJ2-1; CDR3 protein: CASSRETSVTQVAYNEQFF; CDR3 DNA: TGTGCCAGCTCACGGGAGACGAGTGTAACCCAAGTAGCCTACAATGAGCAGTTCTTC
D gene: TRBD1; clone size: NA; V gene: TRBV19; J gene: TRBJ1-5; CDR3 protein: CASSLDRQGGNQPQHF; CDR3 DNA: TGTGCCAGTAGTTTAGATAGACAGGGGGGTAATCAGCCCCAGCATTTT
D gene: TRBD1; clone size: NA; V gene: TRBV4-2; J gene: TRBJ1-4; CDR3 protein: CASSRSAGGENEKLFF; CDR3 DNA: TGTGCCAGCAGCCGAAGCGCAGGGGGCGAAAATGAAAAACTGTTTTTT
D gene: NA; clone size: NA; V gene: TRBV14; J gene: TRBJ1-6; CDR3 protein: CASDTGGFNSPLHF; CDR3 DNA: TGTGCCAGTGATACGGGGGGGTTCAATTCACCCCTCCACTTT
D gene: NA; clone size: NA; V gene: TRBV19; J gene: TRBJ2-1; CDR3 protein: CASSMGGEVLEQFF; CDR3 DNA: TGTGCCAGTAGTATGGGTGGGGAGGTTCTTGAGCAGTTCTTC
D gene: NA; clone size: NA; V gene: TRBV9; J gene: TRBJ2-2; CDR3 protein: CASSVRDSGELFF; CDR3 DNA: TGTGCCAGCAGCGTCCGGGACTCCGGGGAGCTGTTTTTT
D gene: TRBD1; clone size: NA; V gene: TRBV11-2; J gene: TRBJ1-1; CDR3 protein: CASSLWPGFGADDRVIAFF; CDR3 DNA: TGTGCCAGCAGCCTATGGCCCGGATTCGGGGCGGACGACAGGGTGATTGCTTTCTTT
D gene: TRBD1; clone size: NA; V gene: TRBV11-1; J gene: TRBJ1-6; CDR3 protein: CASSLTDRVYNSPLHF; CDR3 DNA: TGTGCCAGCAGCTTAACGGACAGGGTCTATAATTCACCCCTCCACTTT
D gene: TRBD1; clone size: few; V gene: TRBV29-1; J gene: TRBJ1-2; CDR3 protein: CSVRGGRGLQFWNYGYTF; CDR3 DNA: TGCAGCGTCCGAGGGGGCAGGGGGCTTCAATTTTGGAACTATGGCTACACCTTC
D gene: TRBD1; clone size: few; V gene: TRBV18; J gene: TRBJ2-7; CDR3 protein: CASSQIPGQGGYEQYF; CDR3 DNA: TGTGCCAGCTCACAAATACCGGGACAGGGTGGGTACGAGCAGTACTTC
D gene: TRBD2; clone size: NA; V gene: TRBV29-1; J gene: TRBJ2-1; CDR3 protein: CSAPPGGARLSTYNEQFF; CDR3 DNA: TGCAGCGCCCCGCCGGGGGGGGCCCGCCTCTCTACCTACAATGAGCAGTTCTTC
D gene: TRBD2; clone size: NA; V gene: TRBV19; J gene: TRBJ2-3; CDR3 protein: CASSKRHGEGGTDTQYF; CDR3 DNA: TGTGCCAGTAGTAAACGACACGGGGAGGGTGGCACAGATACGCAGTATTTT
D gene: TRBD1; clone size: NA; V gene: TRBV9; J gene: TRBJ1-4; CDR3 protein: CASGPGQGNEKLFF; CDR3 DNA: TGTGCCAGCGGACCGGGACAGGGGAATGAAAAACTGTTTTTT
D gene: TRBD1; clone size: NA; V gene: TRBV11-3; J gene: TRBJ2-2; CDR3 protein: CASSRDRGFGELFF; CDR3 DNA: TGTGCCAGCAGTCGGGACAGGGGATTCGGGGAGCTGTTTTTT
D gene: NA; clone size: NA; V gene: TRBV19; J gene: TRBJ1-2; CDR3 protein: CASSIDGGAPSGYTF; CDR3 DNA: TGTGCCAGTAGTATAGATGGGGGCGCTCCATCCGGCTACACCTTC
D gene: NA; clone size: few; V gene: TRBV6-2/TRBV6-3; J gene: TRBJ1-5; CDR3 protein: CASSPHPGRGQPQHF; CDR3 DNA: TGTGCCAGCAGTCCACATCCCGGGCGGGGCCAGCCCCAGCATTTT
D gene: TRBD1; clone size: NA; V gene: TRBV11-2; J gene: TRBJ2-7; CDR3 protein: CASSFIRPGQGAFYEQYF; CDR3 DNA: TGTGCCAGCAGCTTCATTCGACCGGGACAGGGAGCTTTCTACGAGCAGTACTTC
D gene: TRBD1; clone size: NA; V gene: TRBV5-4; J gene: TRBJ1-5; CDR3 protein: CASSSYRGGSNQPQHF; CDR3 DNA: TGTGCCAGCAGCTCCTACAGGGGTGGCAGCAATCAGCCCCAGCATTTT
D gene: NA; clone size: NA; V gene: TRBV15; J gene: TRBJ1-3; CDR3 protein: CATSSPTYITLGNTIYF; CDR3 DNA: TGTGCCACCAGCAGCCCAACCTATATAACTCTGGGAAACACCATATATTTT
D gene: TRBD1; clone size: NA; V gene: TRBV14; J gene: TRBJ2-1; CDR3 protein: CASSPRQGSYNEQFF; CDR3 DNA: TGTGCCAGCAGCCCGAGACAGGGCTCCTACAATGAGCAGTTCTTC
D gene: TRBD2; clone size: NA; V gene: TRBV2; J gene: TRBJ2-2; CDR3 protein: CASHRGANTGELFF; CDR3 DNA: TGTGCCAGCCACCGGGGGGCGAACACCGGGGAGCTGTTTTTT
D gene: NA; clone size: once; V gene: TRBV18; J gene: TRBJ1-1; CDR3 protein: CASSLDLNTEAFF; CDR3 DNA: TGTGCCAGCTCACTGGACTTGAACACTGAAGCTTTCTTT
D gene: TRBD2; clone size: few; V gene: TRBV6-4; J gene: TRBJ2-3; CDR3 protein: CASSDKASGTDTQYF; CDR3 DNA: TGTGCCAGCAGTGATAAGGCTAGCGGGACAGATACGCAGTATTTT
D gene: TRBD2; clone size: NA; V gene: TRBV5-4; J gene: TRBJ2-5; CDR3 protein: CASSFSGTGETQYF; CDR3 DNA: TGTGCCAGCAGCTTTAGCGGGACGGGGGAGACCCAGTACTTC
D gene: NA; clone size: NA; V gene: TRBV15; J gene: TRBJ1-5; CDR3 protein: CATSRNRASNQPQHF; CDR3 DNA: TGTGCCACCAGCAGAAACAGGGCTAGCAATCAGCCCCAGCATTTT
D gene: NA; clone size: NA; V gene: TRBV7-2; J gene: TRBJ1-6; CDR3 protein: CASSLDGDSSYNSPLHF; CDR3 DNA: TGTGCCAGCAGCTTAGATGGCGACAGCTCCTATAATTCACCCCTCCACTTT
D gene: NA; clone size: NA; V gene: TRBV12-3/TRBV12-4; J gene: TRBJ1-1; CDR3 protein: CASQTLEGTEAFF; CDR3 DNA: TGTGCCAGCCAGACACTTGAGGGCACTGAAGCTTTCTTT
D gene: TRBD1; clone size: NA; V gene: TRBV5-5; J gene: TRBJ2-7; CDR3 protein: CASSLAFLFETGWSYEQYF; CDR3 DNA: TGTGCCAGCAGCTTGGCCTTTTTATTCGAGACAGGGTGGTCCTACGAGCAGTACTTC
D gene: NA; clone size: NA; V gene: TRBV27; J gene: TRBJ2-3; CDR3 protein: CASSLGVVGTDTQYF; CDR3 DNA: TGTGCCAGCAGTTTGGGAGTCGTGGGCACAGATACGCAGTATTTT
D gene: NA; clone size: NA; V gene: TRBV12-3/TRBV12-4; J gene: TRBJ1-2; CDR3 protein: CASSGRGAWGYTF; CDR3 DNA: TGTGCCAGCAGCGGTCGAGGAGCTTGGGGCTACACCTTC
D gene: NA; clone size: NA; V gene: TRBV7-9; J gene: TRBJ2-7; CDR3 protein: CASSSDRDNYEQYF; CDR3 DNA: TGTGCCAGCAGCTCGGACCGGGACAACTACGAGCAGTACTTC
D gene: NA; clone size: NA; V gene: TRBV11-2; J gene: TRBJ1-3; CDR3 protein: CASSLASGYGNTIYF; CDR3 DNA: TGTGCCAGCAGCTTGGCCAGCGGCTACGGAAACACCATATATTTT
D gene: NA; clone size: NA; V gene: TRBV20-1; J gene: TRBJ1-2; CDR3 protein: CSARVGGYTF; CDR3 DNA: TGCAGTGCTAGAGTCGGTGGCTACACCTTC
D gene: NA; clone size: NA; V gene: TRBV11-2; J gene: TRBJ1-1; CDR3 protein: CASSLGPGFVNTEAFF; CDR3 DNA: TGTGCCAGCAGCTTAGGGCCAGGCTTCGTGAACACTGAAGCTTTCTTT
D gene: NA; clone size: NA; V gene: TRBV30; J gene: TRBJ2-7; CDR3 protein: CAWNGDKTYEQYF; CDR3 DNA: TGTGCCTGGAACGGTGACAAGACATACGAGCAGTACTTC
D gene: NA; clone size: NA; V gene: TRBV27; J gene: TRBJ2-7; CDR3 protein: CASSSQDGEQYF; CDR3 DNA: TGTGCCAGCAGTTCACAGGACGGCGAGCAGTACTTC
D gene: NA; clone size: NA; V gene: TRBV2; J gene: TRBJ2-5; CDR3 protein: CASARVEKETQYF; CDR3 DNA: TGTGCCAGTGCGAGGGTAGAAAAAGAGACCCAGTACTTC
D gene: TRBD2; clone size: NA; V gene: TRBV5-6; J gene: TRBJ2-3; CDR3 protein: CASSSYTSGSTDTQYF; CDR3 DNA: TGTGCCAGCAGCTCCTATACTAGCGGAAGCACAGATACGCAGTATTTT
D gene: TRBD1; clone size: NA; V gene: TRBV30; J gene: TRBJ1-1; CDR3 protein: CAWTSSQGAFTEAFF; CDR3 DNA: TGTGCCTGGACCTCTTCCCAGGGGGCCTTCACTGAAGCTTTCTTT
D gene: NA; clone size: few; V gene: TRBV29-1; J gene: TRBJ2-1; CDR3 protein: CSVGTGDSSYNEQFF; CDR3 DNA: TGCAGCGTTGGAACGGGGGATAGCTCCTACAATGAGCAGTTCTTC
D gene: NA; clone size: once; V gene: TRBV29-1; J gene: TRBJ2-1; CDR3 protein: CSVDGRDLSYNEQFF; CDR3 DNA: TGCAGCGTTGACGGCAGGGACTTATCGTACAATGAGCAGTTCTTC
D gene: NA; clone size: NA; V gene: TRBV6-5; J gene: TRBJ2-7; CDR3 protein: CASRLYYEQYF; CDR3 DNA: TGTGCCAGCAGACTCTACTACGAGCAGTACTTC
D gene: TRBD1; clone size: NA; V gene: TRBV29-1; J gene: TRBJ1-2; CDR3 protein: CSAGTGGIYGYTF; CDR3 DNA: TGCAGCGCAGGGACAGGGGGCATCTATGGCTACACCTTC
D gene: TRBD1; clone size: NA; V gene: TRBV5-1; J gene: TRBJ2-4; CDR3 protein: CASSLRQGDGNIQYF; CDR3 DNA: TGCGCCAGCAGCCTACGACAGGGGGATGGAAACATTCAGTACTTC
D gene: NA; clone size: NA; V gene: TRBV3-1/TRBV3-2; J gene: TRBJ1-4; CDR3 protein: CASSQESRINEKLFF; CDR3 DNA: TGTGCCAGCAGCCAAGAGTCCAGGATTAATGAAAAACTGTTTTTT
D gene: NA; clone size: NA; V gene: TRBV5-1; J gene: TRBJ1-6; CDR3 protein: CASSLVVAAENSPLHF; CDR3 DNA: TGCGCCAGCAGCTTGGTTGTAGCGGCGGAAAATTCACCCCTCCACTTT
D gene: NA; clone size: NA; V gene: TRBV4-1; J gene: TRBJ2-5; CDR3 protein: CASSQERVGRATQYF; CDR3 DNA: TGCGCCAGCAGCCAAGAAAGAGTGGGGCGAGCGACCCAGTACTTC
D gene: NA; clone size: NA; V gene: TRBV6-5; J gene: TRBJ2-1; CDR3 protein: CASSYSRVYNEQFF; CDR3 DNA: TGTGCCAGCAGTTACTCGAGAGTCTACAATGAGCAGTTCTTC
D gene: TRBD2; clone size: NA; V gene: TRBV3-1/TRBV3-2; J gene: TRBJ2-2; CDR3 protein: CASSQGGGSNTGELFF; CDR3 DNA: TGTGCCAGCAGCCAAGGCGGGGGATCGAACACCGGGGAGCTGTTTTTT
D gene: NA; clone size: NA; V gene: TRBV29-1; J gene: TRBJ2-3; CDR3 protein: CSTKQATDTQYF; CDR3 DNA: TGCAGCACAAAGCAGGCCACAGATACGCAGTATTTT
D gene: NA; clone size: NA; V gene: TRBV9; J gene: TRBJ1-2; CDR3 protein: CASSVRRKGGKGGYTF; CDR3 DNA: TGTGCCAGCAGCGTCCGAAGGAAAGGGGGTAAGGGCGGCTACACCTTC
D gene: NA; clone size: NA; V gene: TRBV2; J gene: TRBJ2-3; CDR3 protein: CASTADTDTQYF; CDR3 DNA: TGTGCCAGCACCGCGGACACAGATACGCAGTATTTT